Sequencing of this T cell receptor beta chain was carried out in a study of T cell repertoires in cytomegalovirus infection (dated by TCRdb to the late 2010s). About the full investigation: The peptide stimulations were aimed at well-studied HLA-B-restricted epitopes as well as recently identified HLA-C-restricted CMV epitopes, whose presentation resists viral immunomodulation. Because public TCR beta signatures pointed to carriage of CMV infection together with the matching HLA type, the HLA type of each donor mattered for the analysis. Overall results and qualifications from the work: Cumulative frequency of public TCR beta family members discriminated carriers of CMV infection plus the relevant HLA type in this cohort and an independent approximately 370-donor cohort. The ex vivo response was dominated by HLA-C-restricted CMV-specific TCR beta clonotypes, which also provided the single most frequent clonotype in two of eight donors.

Sequencing was performed on an Illumina HiSeq 1500. TCRdb took the public reads, trimmed them with fastp at Q25, ran MiXCR for clone calling and kept in-frame beta chains. Every entry covers one CDR3 protein and lists the most common genes and DNA from its rows. This sample comprises about a million distinct CDR3 sequences, roughly a third of them detected only once. Roughly 13% of the sample rests with the top ten. A remark on this clonotype: This receptor's antigen is unknown. Base qualities were left out, and no much larger clone turns up one base away.

The treatment or condition tag for this specimen amounts to: in vitro stimulation with specific CMV peptide epitopes to enrich CMV-specific T cells. Trimming takes 7 bases off V and 6 bases off J; junction bases not matched to a gene: 10. The cysteine opens and the phenylalanine closes a CDR3 of 14 amino acids. Solely the CDR3 DNA is kept, with 42 bases framed from the first base. The germline V gene encodes CDR1 MRHNA and CDR2 SNTAGT. This specimen consisted of cultured CD8+ T cells from PBMCs, obtained from culture after CMV antigen stimulation. The chain employs TRBV6-4 and TRBJ2-3, with 7 central nucleotides matching TRBD1. The receptor comes from a human donor in good health (CMV status not recorded). Some clones in this sample may be carry-over from other donors' samples. The sequenced DNA is TGTGCCAGCACCTCGAAGACAGGGATGGATACGCAGTATTTT. It translates as CASTSKTGMDTQYF.